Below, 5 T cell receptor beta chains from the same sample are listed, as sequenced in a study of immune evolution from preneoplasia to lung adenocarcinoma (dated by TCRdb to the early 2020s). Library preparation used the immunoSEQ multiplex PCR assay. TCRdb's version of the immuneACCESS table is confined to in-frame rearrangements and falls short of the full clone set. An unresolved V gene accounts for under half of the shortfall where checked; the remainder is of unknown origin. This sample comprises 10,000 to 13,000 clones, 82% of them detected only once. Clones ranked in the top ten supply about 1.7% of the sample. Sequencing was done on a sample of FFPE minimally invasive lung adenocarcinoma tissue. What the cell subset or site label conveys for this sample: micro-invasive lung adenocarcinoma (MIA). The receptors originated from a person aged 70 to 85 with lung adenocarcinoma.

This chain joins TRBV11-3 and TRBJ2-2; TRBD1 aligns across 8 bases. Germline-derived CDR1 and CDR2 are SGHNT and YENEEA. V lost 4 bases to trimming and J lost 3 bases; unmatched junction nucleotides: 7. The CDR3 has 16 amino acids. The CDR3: CASSSWTGSYTGELFF. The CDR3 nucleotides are TGTGCCAGCAGCTCATGGACAGGGAGTTACACCGGGGAGCTGTTTTTT.

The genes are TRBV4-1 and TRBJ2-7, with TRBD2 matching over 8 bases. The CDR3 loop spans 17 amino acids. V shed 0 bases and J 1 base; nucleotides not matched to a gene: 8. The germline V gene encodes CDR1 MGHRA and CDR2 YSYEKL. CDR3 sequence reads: CASSQELTSVFSYEQYF. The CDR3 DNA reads TGCGCCAGCAGCCAAGAGCTGACTAGCGTTTTTTCCTACGAGCAGTACTTC.

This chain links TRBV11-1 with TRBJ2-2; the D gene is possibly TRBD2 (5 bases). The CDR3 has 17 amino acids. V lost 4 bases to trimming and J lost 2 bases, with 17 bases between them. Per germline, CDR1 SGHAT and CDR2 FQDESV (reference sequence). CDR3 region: CASSSPRGGRNTGELFF. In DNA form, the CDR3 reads TGTGCCAGCAGCTCGCCCCGCGGAGGTCGCAACACCGGGGAGCTGTTTTTT.

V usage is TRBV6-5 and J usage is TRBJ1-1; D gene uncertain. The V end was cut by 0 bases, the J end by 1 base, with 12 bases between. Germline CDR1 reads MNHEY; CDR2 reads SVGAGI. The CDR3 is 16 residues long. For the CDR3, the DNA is TGTGCCAGCAGTTACTCCTTCATCCGGGGGAACACTGAAGCTTTCTTT. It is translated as CASSYSFIRGNTEAFF.

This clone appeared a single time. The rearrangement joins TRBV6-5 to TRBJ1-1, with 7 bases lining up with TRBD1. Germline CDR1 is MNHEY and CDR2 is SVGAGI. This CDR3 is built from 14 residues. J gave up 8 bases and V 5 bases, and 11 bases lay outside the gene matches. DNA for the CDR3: TGTGCCAGCAGTCCAGGGGGGCTGGGAGGCGAAGCTTTCTTT. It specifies CASSPGGLGGEAFF.